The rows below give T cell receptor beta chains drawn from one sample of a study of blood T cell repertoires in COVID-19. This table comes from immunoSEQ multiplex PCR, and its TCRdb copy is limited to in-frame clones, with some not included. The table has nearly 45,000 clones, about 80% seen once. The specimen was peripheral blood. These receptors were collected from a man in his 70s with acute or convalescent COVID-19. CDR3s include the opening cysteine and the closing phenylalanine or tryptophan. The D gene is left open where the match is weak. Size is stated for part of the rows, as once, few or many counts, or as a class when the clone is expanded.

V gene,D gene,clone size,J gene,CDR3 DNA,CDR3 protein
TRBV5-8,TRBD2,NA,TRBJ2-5,TGTGCCAGCAGCGTGGGACTAGCGGGGGGGGTTCAAGAGACCCAGTACTTC,CASSVGLAGGVQETQYF
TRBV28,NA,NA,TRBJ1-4,TGTGCCAGCAGTTTATCTGGGGGCGGAAAACTGTTTTTT,CASSLSGGGKLFF
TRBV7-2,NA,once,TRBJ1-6,TGTGCCAGCAGCTTAGATGGAGGGGTTCCAAGTTCACCCCTCCACTTT,CASSLDGGVPSSPLHF
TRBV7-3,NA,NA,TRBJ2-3,TGTGCCAGCAGCTCCATAGGGGCCGAAGATACGCAGTATTTT,CASSSIGAEDTQYF
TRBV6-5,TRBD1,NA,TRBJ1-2,TGTGCCAGCAGTTACCTAACAGGGGGTGGCTACACCTTC,CASSYLTGGGYTF
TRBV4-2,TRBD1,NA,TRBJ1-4,TGTGCCAGCAGCCCTCGGACAGGGCGGAATGAAAAACTGTTTTTT,CASSPRTGRNEKLFF
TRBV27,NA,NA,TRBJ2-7,TGTGCCAGCAGTTTAAAGGGGCAAACCTACGAGCAGTACTTC,CASSLKGQTYEQYF
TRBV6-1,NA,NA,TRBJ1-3,TGTGCCAGCAGTGAAGAGAGATTCTCTGGAAACACCATATATTTT,CASSEERFSGNTIYF
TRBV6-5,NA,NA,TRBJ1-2,TGTGCCAGCAGCCTCGTTGGGCGGGGAGGCTACACCTTC,CASSLVGRGGYTF
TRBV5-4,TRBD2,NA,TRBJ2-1,TGTGCCAGCAGCTTGGTTACTAGCGGGGGGGCGATAACCTACAATGAGCAGTTCTTC,CASSLVTSGGAITYNEQFF
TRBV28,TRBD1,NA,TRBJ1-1,TGTGCCAGCAGTCCCCGAGGGGGCCCGAACACTGAAGCTTTCTTT,CASSPRGGPNTEAFF
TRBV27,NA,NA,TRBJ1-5,TGTGCCAGCAGTTTATCCCAGGGGTTCCGGAATCAGCCCCAGCATTTT,CASSLSQGFRNQPQHF